These 18 T cell receptor beta chains came from one sample sequenced in a study of identical twins. TCRdb called the 5' RACE reads again in MiXCR, with one record for every CDR3 protein. The table includes about 790,000 distinct CDR3 sequences, 15% to 20% detected once. Separately, the same data were catalogued under a study of T cells expressing NK-cell markers.

The specimen was PBMCs. These receptors were taken from a woman aged 18-29 years in good health.

CDR3 region: CSASGRQGTSGANVLTF. CDR3 in DNA: TGCAGTGCTAGCGGGCGGCAGGGCACTTCTGGGGCCAACGTCCTGACTTTC. This rearrangement joins TRBV20-1 to TRBJ2-6, with D possibly TRBD1 on 5 matching bases. The V and J ends lost 3 bases and 1 base respectively, with 16 bases between them. CDR1 and CDR2 (germline): DFQATT, SNEGSKA (reference sequence). The CDR3 is 17 residues long.

This clonotype came up a few times. The chain carries TRBV20-1 and TRBJ2-1, with D perhaps being TRBD1 or TRBD2 (5 bases each). With 6 bases removed from V and 0 bases from J, the gap between germline ends came to 15 bases. The CDR3 runs to 15 residues. CDR1 and CDR2 from the germline V gene are DFQATT and SNEGSKA (reference sequence). CDR3 DNA: TGCAGTGCCGCCGGTGGGGACCACTCCTACAATGAGCAGTTCTTC. Protein product: CSAAGGDHSYNEQFF.

This clonotype was found a few times. This chain joins TRBV6-1 and TRBJ2-1; D could derive from TRBD1 or TRBD2 (7 bases each). CDR1 MNHNS and CDR2 SASEGT come from the germline V gene. Trimming pared 6 bases from V and 2 bases from J, leaving 17 bases between. CDR3 length equals 16 residues. CDR3 in amino acids: CASSPAQGGAYNEQFF. CDR3 in DNA: TGTGCCAGCAGCCCGGCTCAGGGGGGGGCCTACAATGAGCAGTTCTTC.

A few counts support this clonotype. V gene TRBV20-1 combines with J gene TRBJ2-1, with D hard to call. This CDR3 has 15 residues. V was cut by 3 bases and J by 2 bases, with 14 bases left in between. Germline lookup yields CDR1 DFQATT and CDR2 SNEGSKA (reference sequence). CDR3 sequence (DNA): TGCAGTGCTAGTTCTCTGGAGAACCCCTACAATGAGCAGTTCTTC. Translated, it gives CSASSLENPYNEQFF.

CDR3 in DNA: TGCGCCAGCAGCTTGGAGGGGGACCGGGAGACCCAGTACTTC. It translates to CASSLEGDRETQYF. The chain employs TRBV5-1 and TRBJ2-5; D might be TRBD1 (6 bases). Germline V gene lookup returns CDR1 SGHRS and CDR2 YFSETQ. Trimming left V 0 bases short and J 5 bases short, with 11 bases between. The CDR3 extends over 14 amino acids.

This clonotype was counted between two and nine times. The gene calls are TRBV7-2 and TRBJ2-7; TRBD2 aligns across 9 bases. Germline CDR1 and CDR2: SGHTA and FQGNSA. V shed 5 bases and J 2 bases; nucleotides not matched to a gene: 7. CDR3 length equals 15 residues. In nucleotides, the CDR3 is TGTGCCAGCAGCCTATTTTCTAGCGGGGCCTACGAGCAGTACTTC. Translating gives CASSLFSSGAYEQYF.

The genes are TRBV7-2 and TRBJ2-3; D remains unclear. This CDR3 region has 13 residues. The germline gives CDR1 SGHTA, CDR2 FQGNSA. Trimming cost V 5 bases and J 2 bases, with 8 bases left between them. This chain's CDR3 is CASSAKFTDTQYF. In DNA form, the CDR3 reads TGTGCCAGCAGCGCGAAGTTCACAGATACGCAGTATTTT.

This clonotype was detected many times. This chain connects TRBV20-1 to TRBJ2-5; D remains unclear. The CDR3 runs 13 residues. V dropped 0 bases and J dropped 4 bases, with 9 bases sitting between them. The germline CDR1 and CDR2 sequences are DFQATT and SNEGSKA (reference sequence). For the CDR3, the DNA is TGCAGTGCTAGAGATCCTACGGGAGAGACCCAGTACTTC. It translates to CSARDPTGETQYF.

The chain joins TRBV9 to TRBJ2-7; 7 positions agree with TRBD1. J gave up 3 bases and V 2 bases, and 5 bases lay outside the gene matches. CDR1 is SGDLS and CDR2 is YYNGEE in the germline V gene. CDR3 length equals 14 residues. The CDR3 region has the DNA TGTGCCAGCAGCGTTGGGACAGCTGACTACGAGCAGTACTTC. It translates to CASSVGTADYEQYF.

This clonotype showed up just a few times. The CDR3 DNA reads TGTGCCAGCAGCGCCGACACCGTGGACTCTGGAAACACCATATATTTT. Translation: CASSADTVDSGNTIYF. The chain has TRBV7-9 and TRBJ1-3; no firm D call. CDR1 is SEHNR, CDR2 FQNEAQ, per germline (reference sequence). Trimming cost V 5 bases and J 0 bases, with 14 bases left between them. CDR3 size: 16 residues. Full variable domain (outside the CDR3, taken from reference TRBV7-9 and TRBJ1-3): DTGVSQNPRHKITKRGQNVTFRCDPISEHNRLYWYRQTLGQGPEFLTYFQNEAQLEKSRLLSDRFSAERPKGSFSTLEIQRTEQGDSAMYLCASSADTVDSGNTIYFGEGSWLTVV.

V usage is TRBV4-2 and J usage is TRBJ2-4; possibly TRBD2 for D (5 bases). Looked up from germline, CDR1 is LGHNA and CDR2 is YNFKEQ. The CDR3 runs to 21 residues. With 0 bases removed from V and 1 base from J, the gap between germline ends came to 25 bases. CDR3 nucleotide sequence: TGTGCCAGCAGCCAAGAGGTAGAGGGCCTCTCAAAAGGGCAGGCCAAAAACATTCAGTACTTC. This translates into CASSQEVEGLSKGQAKNIQYF.

The rearrangement uses TRBV12-3 or TRBV12-4 and TRBJ2-7; no definite D call. CDR3 length: 13 residues. V lost 1 base, J lost 4 bases, and 8 bases lay in between. CDR3 loop: CASSLGKFYEQYF. The CDR3, as DNA: TGTGCCAGCAGTTTAGGGAAGTTTTACGAGCAGTACTTC.

This rearrangement joins TRBV20-1 to TRBJ2-7; 12 nucleotides line up with TRBD1. CDR3 length: 15 residues. CDR1 is DFQATT and CDR2 is SNEGSKA in the germline V gene (reference sequence). J lost 5 bases, V lost 5 bases, and 10 bases had no gene match. The CDR3: CSASQPGQGAHEQYF. CDR3 in DNA: TGCAGTGCTTCCCAGCCGGGACAGGGGGCCCACGAGCAGTACTTC.

This clonotype was counted a few times. This sequence joins TRBV29-1 and TRBJ2-1; 14 positions match TRBD2. CDR3 length: 17 residues. The germline CDR1 and CDR2 sequences are SQVTM and ANQGSEA. V gave up 7 bases and J gave up 8 bases; unmatched junction bases: 16. The DNA for the CDR3 is TGCAGCGCAGGACAGGGGGGGACTAGCGGGAGAATCCATGAGCAGTTCTTC. Translated: CSAGQGGTSGRIHEQFF.

The table lists this clonotype with many counts. The rearrangement links TRBV7-9 to TRBJ1-2; possible D gene TRBD1, 5 bases. Germline lookup yields CDR1 SEHNR and CDR2 FQNEAQ (reference sequence). V was trimmed by 1 base and J by 7 bases, leaving 19 bases between them. The CDR3 length is 16 residues. The CDR3 loop reads CASSLGLQGPSIGYTF. DNA of the CDR3: TGTGCCAGCAGCTTAGGTCTTCAGGGACCCTCCATTGGCTACACCTTC.

The V and J genes are TRBV29-1 and TRBJ2-7; 10 bases are shared with TRBD2. CDR1 SQVTM and CDR2 ANQGSEA come from the germline V gene. V shed 4 bases and J 6 bases; nucleotides not matched to a gene: 9. The CDR3 sequence is 14 residues long. The CDR3 DNA reads TGCAGCGTTGTAGGGCTAGCGGGAGTGTTCGAGCAGTACTTC. This codes for CSVVGLAGVFEQYF.

This clonotype has a count of ten or more. V gene TRBV27 combines with J gene TRBJ1-6, with D hard to call. Germline values: CDR1 MNHEY, CDR2 SMNVEV (reference sequence). This CDR3 has 15 amino acids. With 3 bases removed from V and 9 bases from J, the gap between germline ends came to 15 bases. The CDR3 DNA follows: TGTGCCAGCAGTTTTGACAAAATAGGGATTTCACCCCTCCACTTT. Translated: CASSFDKIGISPLHF.

The V and J genes are TRBV20-1 and TRBJ1-4; D is uncertain. The V end lost 5 bases, the J end lost 7 bases, and 11 bases lay between the germline ends. The CDR3 totals 12 residues. The germline gives CDR1 DFQATT, CDR2 SNEGSKA (reference sequence). The CDR3 DNA is TGCAGTGCTGACCCGGGTGGTGAAAAACTGTTTTTT. As protein: CSADPGGEKLFF.